This passage covers 24 T cell receptor beta chains from one sample sequenced in a study of T cell clonality in common variable immunodeficiency. Study results and caveats: In common variable immunodeficiency, TCR beta chains reportedly carried fewer deletions and N-nucleotide insertions.

These receptors have no known antigen. Clones were sequenced by immunoSEQ multiplex PCR, and TCRdb holds only the in-frame ones, with some missing. Singletons are absent from the sample, which has 15,000 to 20,000 clones. Sequenced input: peripheral blood mononuclear cells. Receptors originate from a human donor with common variable immunodeficiency.

This clone was seen a handful of times. The read ends 3 residues before the CDR3 terminus; that terminus is restored from the germline J gene. The J gene is TRBJ1-1, the V gene TRBV6-2 or TRBV6-3, with D unclear. Trimming left V 7 bases short and J 2 bases short, with 11 bases between. The CDR3 length is 13 residues. The V gene's germline CDR1 is MNHEY and CDR2 SVGEGT. The covered CDR3 bases are TGTGCCAGCACCACGACAAGCAACACTGAA. It specifies CASTTTSNTE. The entire CDR3 reads CASTTTSNTEAFF.

This clone showed up just a few times. The read comes to an end 3 residues before the CDR3 does, leaving the germline J gene to fill in the end. The rearrangement links TRBV19 to TRBJ1-2; 8 nucleotides agree with TRBD1. CDR3 length: 13 amino acids. CDR1 and CDR2 (germline): LNHDA, SQIVND (reference sequence). The V segment lost 5 bases and the J segment 3 bases; nucleotides outside the gene matches: 2. Incomplete CDR3 DNA: TGTGCCAGTAGTCCGGACAGGGACTATGGC. Translating gives CASSPDRDYG. The CDR3 in full is CASSPDRDYGYTF. The variable domain in full, with the rest retrieved from reference TRBV19 and TRBJ1-2, is DGGITQSPKYLFRKEGQNVTLSCEQNLNHDAMYWYRQDPGQGLRLIYYSQIVNDFQKGDIAEGYSVSREKKESFPLTVTSAQKNPTAFYLCASSPDRDYGYTFGSGTRLTVV.

In this sample, this clone turned up a few times. The read halts 3 residues ahead of the CDR3 end, with the missing end drawn from the germline J gene. The chain uses TRBV7-9 and TRBJ2-4, with 7 bases aligning to TRBD1. From germline, CDR1 is SEHNR and CDR2 FQNEAQ (reference sequence). The CDR3 runs 14 residues. Germline trimming cut 5 bases from V and 9 bases from J; bases unmatched to any gene: 10. CDR3 residues: CASSPETGYGIQYF. The sequenced part of the CDR3 DNA is TGTGCCAGCAGCCCCGAGACAGGGTATGGCATT.

This clone came up a few times. The read gets to within 3 residues of the CDR3 end, and the germline J gene fills in the rest. The gene calls are TRBV7-3 and TRBJ2-1; 8 bases fit TRBD1. V lost 2 bases, J lost 8 bases, and 8 bases stayed unmatched. This CDR3 region has 15 residues. Per the germline V gene, CDR1 is SGHTA and CDR2 is FQGTGA. CDR3 DNA (partial): TGTGCCAGCAGCTTACTAGGGACAGGTGGTGATGAG. Translating it yields CASSLLGTGGDE. The CDR3 in its entirety is CASSLLGTGGDEQFF.

This clone was counted only a few times. The read ends 3 residues early relative to the CDR3; the germline J gene fills the gap. The V call is TRBV6-2 or TRBV6-3, the J call TRBJ2-1, with 12 bases lining up with TRBD2. V dropped 7 bases and J dropped 6; count of bases not matched to a gene: 7. This CDR3 contains 15 residues. Germline CDR1 is MNHEY and CDR2 is SVGEGT. CDR3 DNA, as far as it was read: TGTGCCAGCACCTATGGGACTAGCGGGCCCAATGAG. Translated: CASTYGTSGPNE. The full CDR3 is CASTYGTSGPNEQFF.

Note on this clone: The observed sequence ends 3 residues before the CDR3 terminus, with the missing tail filled in from the germline J gene. The gene calls are TRBV30 and TRBJ2-7, with 10 positions matching TRBD2. This CDR3 region has 14 residues. V lost 2 bases, J lost 5 bases, and 6 bases stayed unmatched. CDR1 GTSNPN and CDR2 SVGIG come from the germline V gene (reference sequence). CDR3 bases read: TGTGCCTGGAGTAGCGGGGGGGCCCAGAACGAG. Its protein product is CAWSSGGAQNE. The full CDR3 protein is CAWSSGGAQNEQYF.

CDR3 residues: CASSITGMNTEAFF. The CDR3 bases that were read are TGTGCCAGTAGTATTACAGGAATGAACACTGAA. The rearrangement uses TRBV19 and TRBJ1-1; a possible D gene is TRBD1 (5 bases). Read data end 3 residues before the CDR3 end; the end is taken from the germline J gene. V was pared by 3 bases and J by 0 bases, with 8 bases between. The CDR3 is 14 amino acids. Germline V gene lookup returns CDR1 LNHDA and CDR2 SQIVND (reference sequence).

Comment on this clone: Coverage ceases 3 residues before the CDR3 finishes, and the germline J gene fills in the end. The chain carries TRBV7-2 and TRBJ1-6; possible D gene TRBD1, 6 bases. CDR1 SGHTA and CDR2 FQGNSA come from the germline V gene. The CDR3 totals 15 residues. Trimming removed 4 bases at V and 4 bases at J, with 11 bases between. The CDR3: CASSSEDSYNSPLHF. CDR3 DNA (partial): TGTGCCAGCAGCTCTGAGGACAGTTATAATTCACCC.

This clone was detected a few times. The CDR3 end falls 3 residues outside the read, so it is completed with the germline J gene. This chain joins TRBV19 and TRBJ1-2; D remains ambiguous. Germline CDR1 is LNHDA and CDR2 is SQIVND (reference sequence). The CDR3 covers 14 residues. Trimming took off 5 bases at V and 0 bases at J, with 10 bases between the two ends. CDR3 DNA, as far as it was read: TGTGCCAGTAGTCCGCAGGCCCCTAACTATGGC. Residues: CASSPQAPNYG. The full CDR3 protein is CASSPQAPNYGYTF.

In this sample, this clone turned up a few times. CDR3 amino acids: CALLPGELFF. The sequenced CDR3 bases are TGTGCCCTACTCCCCGGGGAG. This rearrangement joins TRBV7-9 to TRBJ2-2; D is unresolved. From the germline J gene comes the end of the CDR3, since the read stops 3 residues before it. The CDR3 spans 10 residues. From germline, CDR1 is SEHNR and CDR2 FQNEAQ (reference sequence). Trimming shortened V by 11 bases and J by 6 bases, and 7 bases separated the two germline ends.

Details on this clone: The read ends 3 residues before the CDR3 terminus; that terminus is restored from the germline J gene. The chain joins TRBV30 to TRBJ1-2; perhaps TRBD1 as D (6 bases). Germline CDR1 is GTSNPN and CDR2 is SVGIG (reference sequence). This CDR3 region has 14 residues. V lost 5 bases to trimming and J lost 3 bases, with 16 bases between them. The CDR3 loop reads CAWEVHRDDYGYTF. The CDR3 bases that were read are TGTGCCTGGGAAGTTCACAGGGATGACTATGGC.

There are a few counts of this clone. The CDR3 goes on 3 residues after the read ends, and that part is filled in from the germline J gene. The rearrangement uses TRBV19 and TRBJ2-2, with D hard to call. The CDR3 contains 14 residues. V lost 3 bases to trimming and J lost 0 bases, with 5 bases between them. The germline V gene has CDR1 LNHDA and CDR2 SQIVND (reference sequence). CDR3 protein: CASSIYTNTGELFF. The part of the CDR3 DNA that was read is TGTGCCAGTAGTATCTATACGAACACCGGGGAG.

This clone was found many times. The read terminates 3 residues before the CDR3 end, so the remaining end is supplied by the germline J gene. The V and J genes are TRBV20-1 and TRBJ1-2; TRBD1 might be the D (5 bases). Trimming cost V 5 bases and J 7 bases, with 14 bases left between them. CDR1 is DFQATT, CDR2 SNEGSKA, per germline (reference sequence). The CDR3 spans 12 residues. CDR3 amino acids: CSARQPYVGYTF. Incomplete CDR3 DNA: TGCAGTGCTCGACAGCCCTATGTTGGC.

Worth noting for this clone: The read is 3 residues too short to cover the CDR3 end, so that end is filled in from the germline J gene. J is TRBJ2-5 and V is TRBV19; a weak D match, TRBD1 (6 bases). Trimming cost V 6 bases and J 7 bases, with 27 bases left between them. Per the germline V gene, CDR1 is LNHDA and CDR2 is SQIVND (reference sequence). The CDR3 is 17 residues long. CDR3 residues: CASSPIAQGTPPATQYF. CDR3 bases read: TGTGCCAGTAGCCCTATAGCTCAGGGGACCCCTCCGGCGACC.

This clone was found a few times. The read finishes 3 residues shy of the CDR3 end, and the germline J gene is used to complete it. The V and J genes are TRBV7-9 and TRBJ2-3, with D unresolved. Germline lookup yields CDR1 SEHNR and CDR2 FQNEAQ (reference sequence). Trimming stripped 4 bases from V and 2 bases from J, with 10 bases between. The CDR3 contains 14 residues. CDR3 loop: CASSSPGFTDTQYF. The CDR3 DNA, read in part, is TGTGCCAGCAGCTCCCCGGGTTTCACAGATACG.

By share, this clone counts as medium-sized (0.01 to 0.1%). The missing CDR3 end, 3 residues past where the read stops, is filled in from the germline J gene. The J gene is TRBJ2-2, the V gene TRBV6-4; unclear D gene. V lost 0 bases and J lost 7, with 6 bases in between. The CDR3 consists of 13 residues. In germline, CDR1 is MRHNA, CDR2 SNTAGT. The CDR3 is CASSDSRVGELFF. Incomplete CDR3 DNA: TGTGCCAGCAGTGACTCGCGTGTCGGGGAG.

As to this clone: Read sequence stops 3 residues before the CDR3 end, and the germline J gene provides the missing end. This rearrangement joins TRBV19 to TRBJ2-1, with 15 bases matching TRBD2. V lost 5 bases, J lost 9 bases, and 5 bases stayed unmatched. CDR3 size: 15 residues. Germline V gives CDR1 LNHDA, CDR2 SQIVND (reference sequence). CDR3 bases read: TGTGCCAGTAGTCCTAAGGGACTAGCGGGAGGTGAG. Protein: CASSPKGLAGGE. The full CDR3 reads CASSPKGLAGGEQFF.

A few counts support this clone. The CDR3 end is not reached by the read, which stops 3 residues before it; the germline J gene fills it in. The J gene is TRBJ2-5, the V gene TRBV6-1; no clear D. Trimming left V 1 base short and J 5 bases short, with 11 bases between. Per the germline V gene, CDR1 is MNHNS and CDR2 is SASEGT. CDR3 length: 14 residues. The CDR3 is CASSEGKGRETQYF. CDR3 DNA, as far as it was read: TGTGCCAGCAGTGAAGGGAAGGGCAGGGAGACC.

Of note for this clone: Read coverage stops 3 residues before the CDR3 terminus; the germline J gene supplies the remainder. V and J are TRBV5-1 and TRBJ2-4; 7 bases agree with TRBD2. The CDR3 extends over 13 amino acids. Germline trimming cut 0 bases from V and 7 bases from J; bases unmatched to any gene: 1. Germline assignment: CDR1 SGHRS and CDR2 YFSETQ. CDR3 loop: CASSLGEGNIQYF. The covered CDR3 bases are TGCGCCAGCAGCTTGGGGGAGGGGAACATT.

This clone was detected only a few times. The read falls 3 residues short of the CDR3 end, and the missing part is taken from the germline J gene. J is TRBJ1-1 and V is TRBV18, with 7 positions matching TRBD1. Per germline, CDR1 KGHSH and CDR2 LQKENI. The length of the CDR3 is 16 residues. J lost 0 bases, V lost 4 bases, and 8 bases had no gene match. Partial CDR3 DNA: TGTGCCAGCTCACGCGCCACAGGGGTAATGAACACTGAA. Translated: CASSRATGVMNTE. The full CDR3 sequence reads CASSRATGVMNTEAFF.

This clone was seen a handful of times. Coverage ceases 3 residues before the CDR3 finishes, and the germline J gene fills in the end. V and J are TRBV7-9 and TRBJ1-1; D may be TRBD1 (6 bases). V dropped 3 bases and J dropped 0 bases, with 11 bases sitting between them. The CDR3 is 15 amino acids. The germline V gene encodes CDR1 SEHNR and CDR2 FQNEAQ (reference sequence). CDR3 sequence: CASSFSTGMNTEAFF. CDR3 DNA, as far as it was read: TGTGCCAGCAGCTTTTCAACAGGGATGAACACTGAA.

Note on this clone: The sequence runs out 3 residues before the end of the CDR3; the remainder is reconstructed from the germline J gene. This chain links TRBV18 with TRBJ2-5; D is unclear. Germline values: CDR1 KGHSH, CDR2 LQKENI. The CDR3 sequence is 12 residues long. Trimming removed 1 base from V and 5 bases from J, with 5 bases in between. The CDR3 here is CASSPQRETQYF. CDR3 bases read: TGTGCCAGCTCACCACAGAGGGAGACC.

There are a few counts of this clone. The sequenced fragment ends 3 residues before the CDR3 boundary, so the rest is inferred from the germline J gene. The chain carries TRBV7-3 and TRBJ2-1; TRBD1 matches at 7 bases. Germline V gene lookup returns CDR1 SGHTA and CDR2 FQGTGA. This CDR3 comprises 13 residues. V shed 3 bases and J 6 bases; nucleotides not matched to a gene: 2. CDR3 region: CASSFDRANEQFF. The CDR3 bases that were read are TGTGCCAGCAGCTTCGACAGGGCCAATGAG.

Of note for this clone: The read ends 3 residues before the CDR3 terminus; that terminus is restored from the germline J gene. The V and J genes are TRBV18 and TRBJ2-2; a possible D gene is TRBD1 (6 bases). This CDR3 is built from 16 residues. Germline V gene sequence: CDR1 KGHSH, CDR2 LQKENI. Trimming removed 5 bases at V and 4 bases at J, with 17 bases between. CDR3 amino acids: CASSFPGTRSTGELFF. The sequenced part of the CDR3 DNA is TGTGCCAGCTCATTCCCCGGGACACGGAGCACCGGGGAG.